Sequencing of this TCR beta chain was carried out in a study of T cells in Graves' hyperthyroidism and ophthalmopathy. The TCR beta CDR3 regions underwent amplification using RNA transcripts as the source. Primed by the HTBI set, a first-round RT-PCR was run on the TCR CDR3. TCRdb analysed the multiplex PCR reads with MiXCR anew, one entry per CDR3 protein. The sample consists of 600,000 or so distinct CDR3 sequences, roughly 17% of them appearing once. The V end lost 1 base, the J end lost 6 bases, and 10 bases lay between the germline ends. Germline lookup yields CDR1 SEHNR and CDR2 FQNEAQ (reference sequence). The CDR3 loop spans 13 amino acids. The table lists this clonotype with a few counts.

This chain uses TRBV7-9 with TRBJ2-7; D is undetermined. The sequence derives from a woman aged 25 to 39 with Graves' hyperthyroidism. The specimen was blood. CDR3 region: CASSLVGFSEQYF. The CDR3 DNA sequence: TGTGCCAGCAGCTTAGTGGGGTTTTCCGAGCAGTACTTC.